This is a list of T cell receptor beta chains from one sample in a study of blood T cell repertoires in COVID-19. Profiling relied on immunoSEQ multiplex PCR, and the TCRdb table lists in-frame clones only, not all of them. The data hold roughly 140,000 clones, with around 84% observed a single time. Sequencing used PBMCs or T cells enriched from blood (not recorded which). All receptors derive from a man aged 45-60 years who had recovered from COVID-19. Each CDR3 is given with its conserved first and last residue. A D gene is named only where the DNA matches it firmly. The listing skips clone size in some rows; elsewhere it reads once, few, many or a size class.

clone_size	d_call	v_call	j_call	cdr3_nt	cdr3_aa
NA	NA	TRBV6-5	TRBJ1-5	TGTGCCAGCAGGGGCCATAGGAGCAATCAGCCCCAGCATTTT	CASRGHRSNQPQHF
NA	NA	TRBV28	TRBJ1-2	TGTGCCAGTTATGCGACAGCAAACTATGGCTACACCTTC	CASYATANYGYTF
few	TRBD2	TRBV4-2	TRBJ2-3	TGTGCCAGCAGCCAAGGGGGCGGGGGGGCCGTAGATACGCAGTATTTT	CASSQGGGGAVDTQYF
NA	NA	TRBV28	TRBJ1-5	TGTGCCAGCAGTCCCATGAACGACAGAACTAATCAGCCCCAGCATTTT	CASSPMNDRTNQPQHF
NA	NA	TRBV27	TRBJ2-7	TGTGCCAGCAGTTTGTCCCTAAGCTCCTACGAGCAGTACTTC	CASSLSLSSYEQYF
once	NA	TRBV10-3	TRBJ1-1	TGTGCCATCAGATCCACCGCAGGGGCCAACGTAGGGAACACTGAAGCTTTCTTT	CAIRSTAGANVGNTEAFF
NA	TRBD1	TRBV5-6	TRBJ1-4	TGTGCCAGCAGCCGAAAACGGGACAGGAGAATTGCAACTAATGAAAAACTGTTTTTT	CASSRKRDRRIATNEKLFF
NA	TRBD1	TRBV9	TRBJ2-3	TGTGCCAGCTGCAGACAGGGGGCACCAGATACGCAGTATTTT	CASCRQGAPDTQYF
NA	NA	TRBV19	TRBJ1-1	TGTGCCAGTAGTATACCTCGGGGGGCGTCAAACACTGAAGCTTTCTTT	CASSIPRGASNTEAFF
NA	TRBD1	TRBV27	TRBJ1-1	TGTGCCAGCAGTCACTCGGACAGGCTGAACACTGAAGCTTTCTTT	CASSHSDRLNTEAFF
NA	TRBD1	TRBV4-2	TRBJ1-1	TGTGCCAGCAGACGGAAGTCCGGACAGGGGGACACTGAAGCTTTCTTT	CASRRKSGQGDTEAFF
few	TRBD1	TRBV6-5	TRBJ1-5	TGTGCCAGCAGCCCCGGGACAGGGTATCAGCCCCAGCATTTT	CASSPGTGYQPQHF
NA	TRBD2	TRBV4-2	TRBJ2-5	TGTGCCAGCAGCCAAGCTAGCGGGGGGGCGGAGACCCAGTACTTC	CASSQASGGAETQYF
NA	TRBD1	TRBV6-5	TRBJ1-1	TGTGCCAGCACCAAAGACAGGGGGAACACTGAAGCTTTCTTT	CASTKDRGNTEAFF
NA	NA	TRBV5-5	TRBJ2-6	TGTGCCAGCAGCTTGCCCCGACTGGCCTCTGGGGCCAACGTCCTGACTTTC	CASSLPRLASGANVLTF
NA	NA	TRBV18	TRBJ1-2	TGTGCCAGCTCACCACTTAAAGGGAGTAAGGGCTATGGCTACACCTTC	CASSPLKGSKGYGYTF
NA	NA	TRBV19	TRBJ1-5	TGTGCCACGCGGACAGCCACATATAGCAATCAGCCCCAGCATTTT	CATRTATYSNQPQHF
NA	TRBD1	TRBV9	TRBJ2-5	TGTGCCAGCAGCTTCCGACAGGGGGAGGAGACCCAGTACTTC	CASSFRQGEETQYF
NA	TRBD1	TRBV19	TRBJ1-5	TGTGCCACCCATTCTATAACAGGGGGCGTTGCTCAGCCCCAGCATTTT	CATHSITGGVAQPQHF
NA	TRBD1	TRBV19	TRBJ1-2	TGTGCCAGCGCTCCCCCGGGACAGGGGCAGCGTGGCTACACCTTC	CASAPPGQGQRGYTF
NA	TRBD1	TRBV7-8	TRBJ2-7	TGTGCCAGCAGCTTTTGGACAGGGGGCCCGCCTTTTGACTACGAGCAGTACTTC	CASSFWTGGPPFDYEQYF
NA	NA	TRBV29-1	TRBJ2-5	TGCAGCGTACCATCCGACAGATCGCTTTCCGAGACCCAGTACTTC	CSVPSDRSLSETQYF
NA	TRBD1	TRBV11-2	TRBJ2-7	TGTGCCAGCAGTTCCCAGGACAGGGTCTCCTACGAGCAGTACTTC	CASSSQDRVSYEQYF